These T cell receptor beta chains were read from a single sample in a study of control samples from healthy donors and cancer patients. Produced via immunoSEQ multiplex PCR; TCRdb's table is partial and in-frame only. The sample has 150,000 to 200,000 clones; over 85% are singletons. The specimen was blood. The source of these receptors is a woman in her 40s in good health. CDR3s include the opening cysteine and the closing phenylalanine or tryptophan. D genes are given only for firm matches. For some rows the clone size is stated as once, few or many, or as a class when expanded; others skip it.

v_gene: TRBV10-3
abundance: .
j_gene: TRBJ1-6
d_gene: .
len: 16
CDR3nt: TGTGCCATCAGCCCTCAGGGGACCAGCTATAATTCACCCCTCCACTTT
CDR3aa: CAISPQGTSYNSPLHF

v_gene: TRBV7-3
abundance: .
j_gene: TRBJ2-4
d_gene: TRBD1
len: 15
CDR3nt: TGTGCCAGCAGCTCGACAGGGGGCGGCAAAAACATTCAGTACTTC
CDR3aa: CASSSTGGGKNIQYF

v_gene: TRBV7-2
abundance: .
j_gene: TRBJ2-7
d_gene: TRBD1
len: 14
CDR3nt: TGTGCCAGCAGCTTAGGCCAGGGGGCCCACGAGCAGTACTTC
CDR3aa: CASSLGQGAHEQYF

v_gene: TRBV9
abundance: .
j_gene: TRBJ1-2
d_gene: TRBD1
len: 12
CDR3nt: TGTGCCAGCAGCGTGGACAGGGGCGGCTACACCTTC
CDR3aa: CASSVDRGGYTF

v_gene: TRBV10-1
abundance: .
j_gene: TRBJ2-2
d_gene: TRBD2
len: 17
CDR3nt: TGCGCCAGCAGTGAGCGGACTAGCGGAGTTAACACCGGGGAGCTGTTTTTT
CDR3aa: CASSERTSGVNTGELFF

v_gene: TRBV25-1
abundance: .
j_gene: TRBJ2-7
d_gene: TRBD1
len: 16
CDR3nt: TGTGCCAGCAGTGAAAGAAGAGGGACAGGGGTGTACGAGCAGTACTTC
CDR3aa: CASSERRGTGVYEQYF

v_gene: TRBV7-9
abundance: .
j_gene: TRBJ1-6
d_gene: TRBD1
len: 13
CDR3nt: TGTGCCAGCAGGGACAGGTGGGATTCACCCCTCCACTTT
CDR3aa: CASRDRWDSPLHF

v_gene: TRBV27
abundance: .
j_gene: TRBJ1-4
d_gene: .
len: 14
CDR3nt: TGTGCCAGCAGTTTCTCGCGGGTCAATGAAAAACTGTTTTTT
CDR3aa: CASSFSRVNEKLFF

v_gene: TRBV10-1
abundance: once
j_gene: TRBJ2-5
d_gene: TRBD2
len: 15
CDR3nt: TGCGCCAGCAGTGAGTCCCGTCAGGGAGGGGAGACCCAGTACTTC
CDR3aa: CASSESRQGGETQYF

v_gene: TRBV5-6
abundance: .
j_gene: TRBJ1-1
d_gene: .
len: 15
CDR3nt: TGTGCCAGCAGCTTCCCGGGGGGTCTTCGCACTGAAGCTTTCTTT
CDR3aa: CASSFPGGLRTEAFF

v_gene: TRBV7-2
abundance: .
j_gene: TRBJ2-1
d_gene: TRBD2
len: 13
CDR3nt: TGTGCCAGCAGCTCCGGACTAGCCTATGAGCAGTTCTTC
CDR3aa: CASSSGLAYEQFF

v_gene: TRBV6-5
abundance: .
j_gene: TRBJ1-1
d_gene: .
len: 15
CDR3nt: TGTGCCAGCAGTTACGGGGCAGGGGCGAACACTGAAGCTTTCTTT
CDR3aa: CASSYGAGANTEAFF

v_gene: TRBV18
abundance: .
j_gene: TRBJ1-1
d_gene: .
len: 15
CDR3nt: TGTGCCAGCTCAGTAGGACAACTAGAGAACACTGAAGCTTTCTTT
CDR3aa: CASSVGQLENTEAFF

v_gene: TRBV27
abundance: .
j_gene: TRBJ1-1
d_gene: .
len: 14
CDR3nt: TGTGCCGCCCAGCCACGACAGTTAAGCACTGAAGCTTTCTTT
CDR3aa: CAAQPRQLSTEAFF

v_gene: TRBV23-1
abundance: .
j_gene: TRBJ1-1
d_gene: .
len: 12
CDR3nt: TGCGCCAGCAAACAACAGGACACTGAAGCTTTCTTT
CDR3aa: CASKQQDTEAFF

v_gene: TRBV27
abundance: .
j_gene: TRBJ1-2
d_gene: .
len: 12
CDR3nt: TGTGCCAGCAGTTCCCCCCCCACTGGCTACACCTTC
CDR3aa: CASSSPPTGYTF

v_gene: TRBV27
abundance: few
j_gene: TRBJ1-5
d_gene: .
len: 11
CDR3nt: TGTGCCAGCCGCTTCCGTCAGCCCCAGCATTTT
CDR3aa: CASRFRQPQHF

v_gene: TRBV25-1
abundance: few
j_gene: TRBJ1-2
d_gene: .
len: 17
CDR3nt: TGTGCCAGCAGTGAAAGCGAGGGACGCTCGGGGAACTATGGCTACACCTTC
CDR3aa: CASSESEGRSGNYGYTF

v_gene: TRBV20-1
abundance: .
j_gene: TRBJ1-2
d_gene: .
len: 14
CDR3nt: TGCAGTGCTAGTGATTCGGGGCTCGCCTATGGCTACACCTTC
CDR3aa: CSASDSGLAYGYTF

v_gene: TRBV4-2
abundance: .
j_gene: TRBJ1-1
d_gene: .
len: 14
CDR3nt: TGTGCCAGCAGCCAAGATCAGGGGAACACTGAAGCTTTCTTT
CDR3aa: CASSQDQGNTEAFF

v_gene: TRBV7-9
abundance: .
j_gene: TRBJ2-2
d_gene: TRBD1
len: 17
CDR3nt: TGTGCCAGCAGCCCTGACCCGGGTAGGGGGCGCACCGGGGAGCTGTTTTTT
CDR3aa: CASSPDPGRGRTGELFF

v_gene: TRBV5-1
abundance: .
j_gene: TRBJ1-1
d_gene: .
len: 17
CDR3nt: TGCGCCAGCAGCTTGGATGCCTCGGGCGCGGGGAACACTGAAGCTTTCTTT
CDR3aa: CASSLDASGAGNTEAFF

v_gene: TRBV27
abundance: .
j_gene: TRBJ1-4
d_gene: .
len: 15
CDR3nt: TGTGCCAGCAGTCTTAGAACAGGGTATAATGAAAAACTGTTTTTT
CDR3aa: CASSLRTGYNEKLFF

v_gene: TRBV4-3
abundance: .
j_gene: TRBJ2-1
d_gene: .
len: 16
CDR3nt: TGCGCCAGCAGCCAAGATTCCCGGGGGTACTACAATGAACAGTTCTTC
CDR3aa: CASSQDSRGYYNEQFF

v_gene: TRBV5-1
abundance: .
j_gene: TRBJ1-4
d_gene: .
len: 15
CDR3nt: TGCGCCAGCAGCCAAGGCGGCCCTACGGGAGGGAAACTGTTTTTT
CDR3aa: CASSQGGPTGGKLFF

v_gene: TRBV4-3
abundance: .
j_gene: TRBJ2-3
d_gene: .
len: 15
CDR3nt: TGCGCCAGCAGCCAAGTGTCAGAACGCACAGATACGCAGTATTTT
CDR3aa: CASSQVSERTDTQYF

v_gene: TRBV5-6
abundance: .
j_gene: TRBJ1-3
d_gene: .
len: 15
CDR3nt: TGTGCCAGCAGCGATACAGCGATCTCTGGAAACACCATATATTTT
CDR3aa: CASSDTAISGNTIYF

v_gene: TRBV6-1
abundance: .
j_gene: TRBJ1-1
d_gene: TRBD1
len: 15
CDR3nt: TGTGCCAGCAGTGAATCGACGGGACAGGTCGTTGAAGCTTTCTTT
CDR3aa: CASSESTGQVVEAFF

v_gene: TRBV6-5
abundance: .
j_gene: TRBJ1-5
d_gene: .
len: 13
CDR3nt: TGTGCCAGCTTATCAGTTCTCAATCAGCCCCAGCATTTT
CDR3aa: CASLSVLNQPQHF

v_gene: TRBV12-5
abundance: .
j_gene: TRBJ2-5
d_gene: TRBD1
len: 20
CDR3nt: TGTGCTAGTGGTTTGGTACATATTTTACGGGACAGGGAGCGAGTAGAGACCCAGTACTTC
CDR3aa: CASGLVHILRDRERVETQYF

v_gene: TRBV29-1
abundance: .
j_gene: TRBJ2-3
d_gene: .
len: 13
CDR3nt: TGCAGCGCTGAAGGGGGACGCACAGATACGCAGTATTTT
CDR3aa: CSAEGGRTDTQYF

v_gene: TRBV19
abundance: .
j_gene: TRBJ1-5
d_gene: TRBD1
len: 19
CDR3nt: TGTGCCAGTAGTATGCTCGTCGGGACAGGGGGGTTTGGCAATCAGCCCCAGCATTTT
CDR3aa: CASSMLVGTGGFGNQPQHF

v_gene: TRBV9
abundance: .
j_gene: TRBJ2-5
d_gene: TRBD1
len: 16
CDR3nt: TGTGCCAGCAGCGTAGCTCCGGACAGGGTGGCGGAGACCCAGTACTTC
CDR3aa: CASSVAPDRVAETQYF

v_gene: TRBV5-1
abundance: .
j_gene: TRBJ1-1
d_gene: .
len: 15
CDR3nt: TGCGCCAGCAGCTTGGCCGGACGGTCAAACACTGAAGCTTTCTTT
CDR3aa: CASSLAGRSNTEAFF

v_gene: TRBV15
abundance: .
j_gene: TRBJ2-7
d_gene: .
len: 13
CDR3nt: TGTGCCACCAGCAGGGGACGGACCTACGAGCAGTACTTC
CDR3aa: CATSRGRTYEQYF

v_gene: TRBV5-5
abundance: .
j_gene: TRBJ2-7
d_gene: TRBD2
len: 16
CDR3nt: TGTGCCAGCAGCATCGGGACTAGCGGGGGCACCTACGAGCAGTACTTC
CDR3aa: CASSIGTSGGTYEQYF

v_gene: TRBV6-5
abundance: few
j_gene: TRBJ2-7
d_gene: .
len: 15
CDR3nt: TGTGCCAGCAGTCGTCTAGCGCTCAGCTCCTACGAGCAGTACTTC
CDR3aa: CASSRLALSSYEQYF

v_gene: TRBV5-1
abundance: .
j_gene: TRBJ1-6
d_gene: .
len: 15
CDR3nt: TGCGCCAGCAGCATGGACAGTCTCTATAATTCACCCCTCCACTTT
CDR3aa: CASSMDSLYNSPLHF

v_gene: TRBV5-1
abundance: .
j_gene: TRBJ2-7
d_gene: TRBD1
len: 14
CDR3nt: TGCGCCAGCAGCCTCGGACAGGGGGCCGACGAGCAGTACTTC
CDR3aa: CASSLGQGADEQYF

v_gene: TRBV10-3
abundance: .
j_gene: TRBJ2-1
d_gene: .
len: 16
CDR3nt: TGTGCCATCAGGGAACGGGACACCAGCTCCTACAATGAGCAGTTCTTC
CDR3aa: CAIRERDTSSYNEQFF

v_gene: TRBV7-2
abundance: .
j_gene: TRBJ1-4
d_gene: .
len: 14
CDR3nt: TGTGCCAGCAGCTTTGGGCCAGAGAATGAAAAACTGTTTTTT
CDR3aa: CASSFGPENEKLFF

v_gene: TRBV7-8
abundance: .
j_gene: TRBJ1-2
d_gene: .
len: 16
CDR3nt: TGTGCCAGCACCGCGGGAATGGCTCTTATATGGGATGGCTACACCTTC
CDR3aa: CASTAGMALIWDGYTF

v_gene: TRBV5-4
abundance: .
j_gene: TRBJ2-1
d_gene: TRBD1
len: 15
CDR3nt: TGTGCCAGCAGCCAGGGGACAGGAACCTACAATGAGCAGTTCTTC
CDR3aa: CASSQGTGTYNEQFF

v_gene: TRBV30
abundance: .
j_gene: TRBJ2-5
d_gene: .
len: 12
CDR3nt: TGTGCCTGGAGTGCCGGGAAAGGGACCCAGTACTTC
CDR3aa: CAWSAGKGTQYF

v_gene: TRBV7-2
abundance: .
j_gene: TRBJ2-3
d_gene: .
len: 16
CDR3nt: TGTGCCAGCAGCCCCCCTGGGGGGGCCTACACAGATACGCAGTATTTT
CDR3aa: CASSPPGGAYTDTQYF

v_gene: TRBV10-1
abundance: .
j_gene: TRBJ2-5
d_gene: .
len: 13
CDR3nt: TGCGCCAGCAGTGATTTAGGAAAAGAGACCCAGTACTTC
CDR3aa: CASSDLGKETQYF

v_gene: TRBV13
abundance: .
j_gene: TRBJ1-6
d_gene: .
len: 16
CDR3nt: TGTGCCAGCAGCTGGTTAGGAAGGGGATATAATTCACCCCTCCACTTT
CDR3aa: CASSWLGRGYNSPLHF

v_gene: TRBV19
abundance: once
j_gene: TRBJ1-6
d_gene: .
len: 13
CDR3nt: TGTGCCAGTAGTATCGGAGGGGATTCACCCCTCCACTTT
CDR3aa: CASSIGGDSPLHF

v_gene: TRBV3-1/TRBV3-2
abundance: .
j_gene: TRBJ2-3
d_gene: .
len: 12
CDR3nt: TGTGCCAGCAAGGGCGGCACAGATACGCAGTATTTT
CDR3aa: CASKGGTDTQYF

v_gene: TRBV25-1
abundance: .
j_gene: TRBJ2-7
d_gene: TRBD2
len: 14
CDR3nt: TGTGCCAGCAGTGCAAGCGGGGTTACCTGCGAGCAGTACTTC
CDR3aa: CASSASGVTCEQYF

v_gene: TRBV6-2/TRBV6-3
abundance: .
j_gene: TRBJ1-1
d_gene: .
len: 16
CDR3nt: TGTGCCAGCAGTTACAGCGGTCGACTTCTGAACACTGAAGCTTTCTTT
CDR3aa: CASSYSGRLLNTEAFF

v_gene: TRBV5-1
abundance: .
j_gene: TRBJ1-6
d_gene: .
len: 15
CDR3nt: TGCGCCAGCAGCTTGGGGGCTACCTATAATTCACCCCTCCACTTT
CDR3aa: CASSLGATYNSPLHF

v_gene: TRBV10-3
abundance: .
j_gene: TRBJ2-1
d_gene: .
len: 13
CDR3nt: TGTGCCATCAGTAGGGACTTATACAATGAGCAGTTCTTC
CDR3aa: CAISRDLYNEQFF